Listed below are T cell receptor beta chains from one sample, sequenced in a study of identical twins. One entry per CDR3 protein results from TCRdb running MiXCR on the 5' RACE reads. The sample lists roughly 690,000 distinct CDR3 sequences, 21% occurring once. These sequences were also reported in another study, on T cells expressing NK-cell markers.

The sample consisted of PBMCs. The receptor source for this set is a woman between 18 and 29 years old in good health. The CDR3 runs from the conserved cysteine through the conserved F or W. D genes are given only for firm matches. Expanded clones are given a class, and other clones once, few, many or no size at all.

v_gene	abundance	j_gene	d_gene	CDR3aa	CDR3nt
TRBV12-3/TRBV12-4	.	TRBJ2-3	.	CASSFQGTYTDTQYF	TGTGCCAGCAGTTTCCAGGGGACCTACACAGATACGCAGTATTTT
TRBV7-2	few	TRBJ2-3	TRBD1	CASSLRQGAQDTQYF	TGTGCCAGCAGCTTACGACAGGGGGCGCAAGATACGCAGTATTTT
TRBV4-1	.	TRBJ2-7	.	CASSQGTSTSYEQYF	TGCGCCAGCAGCCAAGGTACCAGTACCTCCTACGAGCAGTACTTC
TRBV13	.	TRBJ2-1	TRBD1	CASSPGQGATNEQFF	TGTGCCAGCAGCCCGGGACAGGGGGCAACCAATGAGCAGTTCTTC
TRBV6-1	few	TRBJ2-3	TRBD2	CASSSGRITDTQYF	TGTGCCAGCAGCAGCGGGAGGATCACAGATACGCAGTATTTT
TRBV20-1	.	TRBJ2-3	.	CSARPPGTADTQYF	TGCAGTGCCCGACCTCCAGGGACCGCAGATACGCAGTATTTT
TRBV29-1	.	TRBJ1-1	.	CSGRLKTEAFF	TGCAGCGGAAGATTGAAGACTGAAGCTTTCTTT
TRBV5-1	many	TRBJ2-1	TRBD2	CASSLGGSAYNEQFF	TGCGCCAGCAGCTTAGGCGGGAGTGCCTACAATGAGCAGTTCTTC
TRBV7-8	few	TRBJ1-5	.	CASSSSRGRYQPQHF	TGTGCCAGCAGCTCCTCCAGGGGACGGTATCAGCCCCAGCATTTT
TRBV20-1	few	TRBJ1-1	.	CSAAEAFF	TGCAGTGCTGCAGAAGCTTTCTTT
TRBV6-5	few	TRBJ2-2	TRBD2	CASSYDASGSATGELFF	TGTGCCAGCAGTTATGATGCTAGCGGGAGCGCCACCGGGGAGCTGTTTTTT
TRBV12-3/TRBV12-4	.	TRBJ2-7	.	CASRDDGSSYEQYF	TGTGCCAGCAGGGACGACGGAAGCTCCTACGAGCAGTACTTC
TRBV20-1	few	TRBJ2-7	.	CSASRDITYEQYF	TGCAGTGCTAGTCGGGACATAACCTACGAGCAGTACTTC
TRBV18	.	TRBJ2-5	.	CASSPRSSQETQYF	TGTGCCAGCTCACCACGTAGCAGCCAAGAGACCCAGTACTTC
TRBV5-1	.	TRBJ2-3	TRBD2	CASSLSSGGSFSTDTQYF	TGCGCCAGCAGCTTAAGTAGCGGGGGATCCTTTAGCACAGATACGCAGTATTTT
TRBV6-4	.	TRBJ2-5	.	CASSGRSTKETQYF	TGTGCCAGCAGTGGCAGGTCGACTAAAGAGACCCAGTACTTC
TRBV7-6	many	TRBJ2-2	.	CASSLVKAGELFF	TGTGCCAGCAGCTTAGTGAAGGCCGGGGAGCTGTTTTTT
TRBV27	.	TRBJ2-7	.	CASSPSSPTGEQYF	TGTGCCAGCAGTCCCAGTTCCCCTACTGGTGAGCAGTACTTC
TRBV6-2/TRBV6-3	.	TRBJ1-1	.	CASSYARGFGTEAFF	TGTGCCAGCAGTTACGCCAGGGGATTTGGGACTGAAGCTTTCTTT